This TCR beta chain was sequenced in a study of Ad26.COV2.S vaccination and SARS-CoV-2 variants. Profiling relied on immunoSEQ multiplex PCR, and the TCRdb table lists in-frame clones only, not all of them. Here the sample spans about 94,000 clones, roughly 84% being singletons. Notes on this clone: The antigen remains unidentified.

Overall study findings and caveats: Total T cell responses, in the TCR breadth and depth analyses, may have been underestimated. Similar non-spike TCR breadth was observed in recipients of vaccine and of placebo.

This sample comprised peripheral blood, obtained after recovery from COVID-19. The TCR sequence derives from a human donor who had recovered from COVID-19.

CDR3 residues: CSARDRVDEQFF. In DNA form, the CDR3 reads TGCAGTGCTCGTGACAGGGTGGATGAGCAGTTCTTC. This chain links TRBV20-1 with TRBJ2-1, with 7 bases aligning to TRBD1. The CDR3 consists of 12 residues. The V segment lost 5 bases and the J segment 8 bases; nucleotides outside the gene matches: 6. Germline V gene lookup returns CDR1 DFQATT and CDR2 SNEGSKA (reference sequence).